A single sample gave rise to the 9 T cell receptor beta chains below, sequenced in a study of control samples from healthy donors and cancer patients. Libraries were prepared by immunoSEQ multiplex PCR; TCRdb keeps only in-frame clonotypes and omits some of them. Among tens of thousands of clones listed, 94% were seen once. Sequencing was performed on blood. The receptors were gathered from a man aged 30 to 45 in good health.

This clone came up once. The chain uses TRBV25-1 and TRBJ1-6; TRBD1 might be the D (6 bases). The V end was cut by 11 bases, the J end by 11 bases, with 28 bases between. Germline V gene lookup returns CDR1 MGHDK and CDR2 SYGVNS. The CDR3 has 16 residues. The CDR3 region is CALANPVGGLMTPLHF. The DNA for the CDR3 is TGTGCCCTAGCGAACCCCGTTGGGGGCCTAATGACACCCCTCCACTTT.

This sequence joins TRBV5-8 and TRBJ1-1, with 12 bases lining up with TRBD1. Germline V gene data show CDR1 as SGHTS and CDR2 as YDEGEE. Trimming took 5 bases from V and 1 from J; bases not matched to a gene: 9. CDR3 length: 17 amino acids. CDR3 nucleotides: TGTGCCAGCAGACGTCCGGGACAGGGGGCCGGGAACACTGAAGCTTTCTTT. Residues: CASRRPGQGAGNTEAFF.

V and J are TRBV28 and TRBJ2-7, with D perhaps TRBD1 or TRBD2 (5 bases each). CDR3 size: 14 residues. Germline CDR1 reads MDHEN; CDR2 reads SYDVKM. Trimming shortened V by 8 bases and J by 7 bases, and 21 bases separated the two germline ends. CDR3 amino acids: CASRVGQGPWEQYF. Here the CDR3 DNA reads TGTGCCAGCCGCGTCGGGCAGGGACCCTGGGAGCAGTACTTC.

The V call is TRBV4-1, the J call TRBJ2-5; 9 bases fit TRBD1. V dropped 3 bases and J dropped 3; count of bases not matched to a gene: 5. CDR1 is MGHRA, CDR2 YSYEKL, per germline. This CDR3 contains 15 residues. The CDR3 sequence: CASSQPQGAEETQYF. In nucleotides, the CDR3 is TGCGCCAGCAGCCAGCCACAGGGGGCTGAAGAGACCCAGTACTTC.

Here the CDR3 reads CASKLIRDRVTDTQYF. CDR3 nucleotide sequence: TGTGCCAGTAAGCTTATCCGGGACAGGGTCACAGATACGCAGTATTTT. The V gene is TRBV7-2, the J gene TRBJ2-3; 9 bases are a match to TRBD1. CDR1 and CDR2 (germline): SGHTA, FQGNSA. The junction had 12 bases not matched to a gene; V was cut back by 9 bases and J by 2 bases. CDR3 length: 16 amino acids.

This clone was counted between two and nine times. The V and J genes are TRBV7-6 and TRBJ2-2; 8 positions match TRBD1. V lost 6 bases and J lost 2; bases outside the gene matches: 11. This CDR3 is 17 amino acids long. In germline, CDR1 is SGHVS, CDR2 FNYEAQ. CDR3 loop: CASSRLGQGGNTGELFF. For the CDR3, the DNA is TGTGCCAGCAGTCGCCTAGGACAGGGTGGAAACACCGGGGAGCTGTTTTTT.

In this sample, this clone turned up a few times. V usage is TRBV30 and J usage is TRBJ1-2; the match to TRBD1 covers 7 bases. From germline, CDR1 is GTSNPN and CDR2 SVGIG (reference sequence). CDR3 size: 14 residues. With V trimmed by 5 bases and J by 8 bases, 14 bases remained unmatched. This CDR3 is CAWENRGGARGYTF. The CDR3 nucleotides are TGTGCCTGGGAAAACAGGGGAGGCGCCCGGGGCTACACCTTC.

As DNA, the CDR3 is TGTGCCAGCACCACCGGGTTGAGGGATAATGAAAAACTGTTTTTT. Protein sequence: CASTTGLRDNEKLFF. This chain joins TRBV7-9 and TRBJ1-4; no clear D. Per germline, CDR1 SEHNR and CDR2 FQNEAQ (reference sequence). There are 15 residues in the CDR3. Trimming removed 7 bases from V and 4 bases from J, with 16 bases in between.

V and J are TRBV5-1 and TRBJ1-1; 8 bases agree with TRBD1. The CDR3 extends over 16 amino acids. Germline V gives CDR1 SGHRS, CDR2 YFSETQ. Trimming at V came to 4 bases and at J to 0 bases, leaving 8 bases not matched to a gene. This CDR3 reads CASSPGQGMMNTEAFF. CDR3 coding DNA: TGCGCCAGCAGCCCTGGACAGGGCATGATGAACACTGAAGCTTTCTTT.